This TCR beta chain derives from a study of OX40 agonist ivuxolimab in advanced cancers. Whole-study context: Dose-escalation patients were diagnosed with hepatocellular carcinoma, melanoma, renal cell cancer or head and neck cancer.

A word on this clone: Its antigen is not known.

V shed 4 bases, J shed 4 bases, and the junction held 6 bases outside the gene matches. CDR3 length equals 14 residues. Per the germline V gene, CDR1 is WNHNN and CDR2 is SYGVQD (reference sequence). Data came from immunoSEQ multiplex PCR; TCRdb stores just in-frame clones and leaves some out. The repertoire holds about 54,000 clones, with about 89% as singletons. Overall study results and limits: On average, CD8+ T cells showed a greater number of expanded clones than CD4+.

The origin of this receptor is an adult with an advanced solid tumor such as melanoma, head and neck, liver or kidney cancer. Sample: CD4+ or CD8+ T cells sorted from blood, taken in a trial of the OX40 agonist ivuxolimab. The genes are TRBV10-1 and TRBJ1-1; 7 positions agree with TRBD1. CDR3 loop: CASSVGHRGTEAFF. In nucleotides, the CDR3 is TGCGCCAGCAGTGTAGGTCACAGGGGCACTGAAGCTTTCTTT.